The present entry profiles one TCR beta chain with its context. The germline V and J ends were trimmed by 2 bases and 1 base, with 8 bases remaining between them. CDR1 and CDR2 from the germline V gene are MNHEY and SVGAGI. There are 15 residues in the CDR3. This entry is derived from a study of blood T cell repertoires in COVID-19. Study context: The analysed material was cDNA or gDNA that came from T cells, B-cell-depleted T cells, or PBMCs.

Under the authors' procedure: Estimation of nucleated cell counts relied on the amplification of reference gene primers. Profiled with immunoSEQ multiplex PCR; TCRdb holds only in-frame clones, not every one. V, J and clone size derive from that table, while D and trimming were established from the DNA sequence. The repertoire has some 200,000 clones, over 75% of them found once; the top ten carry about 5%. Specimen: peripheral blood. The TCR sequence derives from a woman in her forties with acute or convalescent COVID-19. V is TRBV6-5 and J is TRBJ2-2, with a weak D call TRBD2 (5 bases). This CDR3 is CASSYTRVNTGELFF. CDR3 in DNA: TGTGCCAGCAGTTACACGAGGGTGAACACCGGGGAGCTGTTTTTT.